Presented here are 30 T cell receptor beta chains from one specimen sequenced in a study of blood T cell repertoires in COVID-19. The repertoire was sequenced with immunoSEQ multiplex PCR; TCRdb's copy has only in-frame clones and lacks some. The repertoire holds some 140,000 clones, with around four fifths as singletons. The sequenced material came from peripheral blood. Receptor source: an older man with acute or convalescent COVID-19.

The rearrangement joins TRBV18 to TRBJ1-1, with D hard to call. V gave up 3 bases and J gave up 5 bases, with 19 bases separating them. This CDR3 has 16 amino acids. Germline V gene lookup returns CDR1 KGHSH and CDR2 LQKENI. CDR3 nucleotides: TGTGCCAGCTCACCCCCCAGTAGGAAGCGATTGACTGAAGCTTTCTTT. Translating gives CASSPPSRKRLTEAFF.

The chain carries TRBV4-2 and TRBJ2-1, with 7 bases fitting TRBD2. With V trimmed by 0 bases and J by 2 bases, 4 bases remained unmatched. Germline values: CDR1 LGHNA, CDR2 YNFKEQ. This CDR3 has 16 residues. The CDR3 protein is CASSQDLGGAYNEQFF. CDR3 DNA: TGTGCCAGCAGCCAAGATTTGGGGGGGGCCTACAATGAGCAGTTCTTC.

This clone was seen only once. The chain combines TRBV5-6 with TRBJ1-1; no clear D gene. The CDR3 has 15 amino acids. Deletions cut 4 bases from V and 0 bases from J, with 13 bases between. The germline gives CDR1 SGHDT, CDR2 YYEEEE. CDR3 sequence (DNA): TGTGCCAGCAGCCCGGTAGGCAGCGTGAACACTGAAGCTTTCTTT. The encoded protein is CASSPVGSVNTEAFF.

The chain combines TRBV24-1 with TRBJ2-2; possible D gene TRBD2, 6 bases. The germline gives CDR1 KGHDR, CDR2 SFDVKD. The V gene lost 5 bases and the J gene lost 0 bases, with 6 bases spanning the gap. The CDR3 loop spans 14 amino acids. DNA of the CDR3: TGTGCCACCAGTGCGGGGGCGAACACCGGGGAGCTGTTTTTT. It encodes CATSAGANTGELFF.

V gene TRBV7-6 combines with J gene TRBJ1-3, with unresolved D. Germline lookup yields CDR1 SGHVS and CDR2 FNYEAQ. This CDR3 has 13 amino acids. V lost 0 bases, J lost 4 bases, and 4 bases lay in between. The CDR3 sequence: CASSLAPGNTIYF. CDR3 in DNA: TGTGCCAGCAGCTTAGCTCCAGGAAACACCATATATTTT. The variable domain in full, completed from reference TRBV7-6 and TRBJ1-3, reads GAGVSQSPRYKVTKRGQDVALRCDPISGHVSLYWYRQALGQGPEFLTYFNYEAQQDKSGLPNDRFSAERPEGSISTLTIQRTEQRDSAMYRCASSLAPGNTIYFGEGSWLTVV.

V gene TRBV2 combines with J gene TRBJ1-5; 7 nucleotides match TRBD1. With 8 bases clipped from V and 7 bases from J, the junction kept 20 bases outside the gene matches. Germline CDR1 reads SNHLY; CDR2 reads FYNNEI. CDR3 length: 17 residues. CDR3 sequence: CASLKSRIGTGAQPQHF. The CDR3 DNA follows: TGTGCCAGCTTAAAGTCGAGGATCGGAACAGGGGCCCAGCCCCAGCATTTT.

The CDR3 protein is CASSTTTGTDEQFF. The CDR3 bases are TGTGCCAGCAGCACCACGACAGGGACCGATGAGCAGTTCTTC. The J gene is TRBJ2-1, the V gene TRBV7-9, with TRBD1 matching 7 bases. Germline values: CDR1 SEHNR, CDR2 FQNEAQ (reference sequence). The CDR3 totals 14 residues. With V trimmed by 5 bases and J by 8 bases, 9 bases remained unmatched.

This chain links TRBV6-2 or TRBV6-3 with TRBJ1-2; D not resolved. The CDR3 totals 13 residues. V was clipped by 3 bases and J by 2 bases, with 7 bases between them. CDR1 and CDR2 from the germline V gene are MNHEY and SVGEGT. The DNA for the CDR3 is TGTGCCAGCAGTTATGAACGGAACTATGGCTACACCTTC. Protein: CASSYERNYGYTF.

This rearrangement joins TRBV4-1 to TRBJ2-1; D is perhaps TRBD2 (6 bases). The CDR3 extends over 16 amino acids. Germline CDR1 reads MGHRA; CDR2 reads YSYEKL. Deletions cut 5 bases from V and 0 bases from J, with 14 bases between. The chain's CDR3 is CASSDPRESSYNEQFF. CDR3 DNA: TGCGCCAGCAGCGACCCGCGGGAAAGCTCCTACAATGAGCAGTTCTTC.

V and J are TRBV4-1 and TRBJ2-5; D might be TRBD2 (5 bases). The V end lost 4 bases, the J end lost 1 base, and 19 bases lay between the germline ends. Germline CDR1 reads MGHRA; CDR2 reads YSYEKL. The CDR3 runs 17 residues. The CDR3 DNA reads as TGCGCCAGCAGCCTGGGAAGAGAGGACTTCGGCCAAGAGACCCAGTACTTC. Protein sequence: CASSLGREDFGQETQYF.

The chain joins TRBV11-3 to TRBJ2-7; D not certain. Trimming took 6 bases from V and 5 from J, leaving 5 bases between them. The CDR3 contains 10 residues. CDR1 and CDR2 (germline): SGHNT, YENEEA. CDR3 sequence: CASRAHEQYF. CDR3 DNA sequence: TGTGCCAGCAGAGCCCACGAGCAGTACTTC.

The V gene is TRBV6-5, the J gene TRBJ1-2; 10 nucleotides agree with TRBD1. In germline, CDR1 is MNHEY, CDR2 SVGAGI. The CDR3 contains 15 residues. V dropped 11 bases and J dropped 4; count of bases not matched to a gene: 13. This CDR3 reads CASRSGQGDRYGYTF. The CDR3 coding sequence is TGTGCCTCCCGGTCCGGACAGGGGGATCGCTATGGCTACACCTTC.

The chain uses TRBV15 and TRBJ1-5; D is possibly TRBD1 (6 bases). V lost 0 bases and J lost 6, with 15 bases in between. The CDR3 totals 16 residues. Germline V CDR1 and CDR2: LNHNV, YYDKDF (reference sequence). CDR3 amino acids: CATSRDRPSGVQPQHF. The CDR3 DNA sequence: TGTGCCACCAGCAGAGATAGGCCGTCAGGGGTTCAGCCCCAGCATTTT.

V is TRBV2 and J is TRBJ2-2; tentatively, D is TRBD1 (5 bases). The CDR3 has 11 amino acids. CDR1 and CDR2 from the germline V gene are SNHLY and FYNNEI. V dropped 7 bases and J dropped 6 bases, with 6 bases sitting between them. CDR3 bases: TGTGCCAGCAAGACAGCCGGGGAGCTGTTTTTT. Its translation is CASKTAGELFF. Variable domain in full (rest from reference TRBV2 and TRBJ2-2): EPEVTQTPSHQVTQMGQEVILRCVPISNHLYFYWYRQILGQKVEFLVSFYNNEISEKSEIFDDQFSVERPDGSNFTLKIRSTKLEDSAMYFCASKTAGELFFGEGSRLTVL.

The sample holds a few counts of this clone. The V and J genes are TRBV19 and TRBJ1-2; D gene uncertain. The CDR3 sequence is 11 residues long. Between the trimmed V and J ends, which lost 1 base and 11 bases, there was a span of 8 bases. CDR1 is LNHDA and CDR2 is SQIVND in the germline V gene (reference sequence). CDR3 nucleotide sequence: TGTGCCAGTAGTATAGGGCCATCGTACACCTTC. Protein product: CASSIGPSYTF. The complete variable domain, with remaining parts taken from reference TRBV19 and TRBJ1-2, reads DGGITQSPKYLFRKEGQNVTLSCEQNLNHDAMYWYRQDPGQGLRLIYYSQIVNDFQKGDIAEGYSVSREKKESFPLTVTSAQKNPTAFYLCASSIGPSYTFGSGTRLTVV.

The chain employs TRBV6-6 and TRBJ2-2; possible D gene TRBD1, 6 bases. The CDR3 loop spans 13 amino acids. Germline V lookup: CDR1 MNHNY, CDR2 SVGAGI (reference sequence). V was clipped by 5 bases and J by 4 bases, with 8 bases between them. This CDR3 reads CASSQGPTGELFF. The CDR3 bases are TGTGCCAGCAGTCAGGGGCCCACCGGGGAGCTGTTTTTT.

CDR3 sequence: CASSRGQGPDTQYF. The CDR3 nucleotides read TGTGCCAGCTCACGTGGACAGGGCCCAGATACGCAGTATTTT. The chain links TRBV18 to TRBJ2-3, with 8 bases that match TRBD1. CDR1 and CDR2 from the germline V gene are KGHSH and LQKENI. The CDR3 runs to 14 residues. The V and J ends lost 4 bases and 4 bases, in that order; junction bases with no gene match: 4.

The J gene is TRBJ1-6, the V gene TRBV18, with TRBD1 matching 7 bases. The CDR3 loop spans 15 amino acids. Trimming cost V 3 bases and J 5 bases; bases outside gene matches: 4. Per germline, CDR1 KGHSH and CDR2 LQKENI. In nucleotides, the CDR3 is TGTGCCAGCTCACCCCCAGGGGGGAATAATTCACCCCTCCACTTT. It is translated as CASSPPGGNNSPLHF.

This clone appeared a few times. The V call is TRBV30, the J call TRBJ2-7; possible D gene TRBD1, 6 bases. V was clipped by 3 bases and J by 6 bases, with 18 bases between them. The germline gives CDR1 GTSNPN, CDR2 SVGIG (reference sequence). CDR3 length equals 14 residues. The CDR3 loop is CAWRARGDRVEQYF. Written as DNA, the CDR3 is TGTGCCTGGAGAGCCAGGGGCGACCGGGTCGAGCAGTACTTC.

The chain employs TRBV3-1 (or the pseudogene TRBV3-2) and TRBJ2-7, with unresolved D. The CDR3 has 14 residues. CDR1 and CDR2 from the germline V gene are LGHDT and YNNKEL (reference sequence). V lost 1 base and J lost 4, with 11 bases in between. The CDR3, as DNA: TGTGCCAGCAGCCAAGTTGAGCCGAAGTACGAGCAGTACTTC. It codes for CASSQVEPKYEQYF.

The V call is TRBV2, the J call TRBJ2-5; possible D gene TRBD2, 7 bases. CDR3 length equals 15 residues. Germline V lookup: CDR1 SNHLY, CDR2 FYNNEI. V dropped 0 bases and J dropped 4 bases, with 12 bases sitting between them. The CDR3 sequence: CASSEARGGPETQYF. The CDR3 DNA reads as TGTGCCAGCAGTGAAGCTAGGGGGGGCCCAGAGACCCAGTACTTC.

With regard to this clone: Germline is not matched at one junction end, which may reflect a read error. The V call is TRBV28, the J call TRBJ1-2; 7 nucleotides align to TRBD1. The length of the CDR3 is 16 residues. In germline, CDR1 is MDHEN, CDR2 SYDVKM. This CDR3 is CASSSGGGWFNHGYTF. Written as DNA, the CDR3 is TGTGCCAGCAGTTCAGGGGGAGGATGGTTTAACCATGGCTACACCTTC.

The chain recombines TRBV19 with TRBJ1-6; TRBD1 matches 9 bases. The CDR3 has 14 amino acids. Per the germline V gene, CDR1 is LNHDA and CDR2 is SQIVND (reference sequence). With 6 bases clipped from V and 7 bases from J, the junction kept 4 bases outside the gene matches. The chain's CDR3 is CASRTGTGNSPLHF. The CDR3 coding sequence is TGTGCCAGTAGAACCGGGACAGGGAATTCACCCCTCCACTTT.

The chain has TRBV2 and TRBJ2-2, with D maybe TRBD2 (6 bases). This CDR3 contains 14 residues. The germline V gene has CDR1 SNHLY and CDR2 FYNNEI. The V gene lost 6 bases and the J gene lost 8 bases, with 16 bases spanning the gap. CDR3 coding DNA: TGTGCCAGCAGGTCGGGACTCCCGGGGGGGGAGCTGTTTTTT. This sequence encodes CASRSGLPGGELFF.

J is TRBJ2-1 and V is TRBV12-3 or TRBV12-4; D perhaps matches TRBD1 (6 bases). The CDR3 has 13 residues. Trimming shortened V by 5 bases and J by 7 bases, and 12 bases separated the two germline ends. CDR3 coding DNA: TGTGCCAGCAGTCAAGACAGGATTAATGAGCAGTTCTTC. Translated: CASSQDRINEQFF.

This clone showed up just a few times. V usage is TRBV6-2 or TRBV6-3 and J usage is TRBJ2-1, with D perhaps TRBD1 (6 bases). CDR1 and CDR2 (germline): MNHEY, SVGEGT. CDR3 length equals 16 residues. Between the trimmed V and J ends, which lost 5 bases and 0 bases, there was a span of 14 bases. The CDR3 reads CASSRGQFSSYNEQFF. CDR3 nucleotides: TGTGCCAGCAGTCGCGGACAGTTTAGCTCCTACAATGAGCAGTTCTTC.

The CDR3 bases are TGTGCCAGCAGCTTGGCGAGGGGGAGCTCCTATAATTCACCCCTCCACTTT. It is translated as CASSLARGSSYNSPLHF. The rearrangement uses TRBV5-4 and TRBJ1-6, with a tentative D call TRBD1 (6 bases). The CDR3 is made up of 17 amino acids. The V end lost 0 bases, the J end lost 0 bases, and 10 bases lay between the germline ends. Per germline, CDR1 SGHNT and CDR2 YYREEE (reference sequence).

The chain combines TRBV3-1 (or the pseudogene TRBV3-2) with TRBJ2-3, with 9 bases lining up with TRBD2. The germline gives CDR1 LGHDT, CDR2 YNNKEL (reference sequence). The V and J ends lost 1 base and 4 bases, in that order; junction bases with no gene match: 6. This CDR3 contains 16 residues. The CDR3 nucleotides are TGTGCCAGCAGCCAAGGGATTAGCGGGGGAGCAGATACGCAGTATTTT. Protein: CASSQGISGGADTQYF.

This clone showed up just a few times. The chain carries TRBV9 and TRBJ1-1, with D unresolved. Germline lookup yields CDR1 SGDLS and CDR2 YYNGEE. V lost 0 bases and J 2 bases, leaving 11 bases between the germline ends. This CDR3 is 15 amino acids long. CDR3 region: CASSVDGLGNTEAFF. Here the CDR3 DNA reads TGTGCCAGCAGCGTAGATGGTCTAGGAAACACTGAAGCTTTCTTT. Full variable domain (remainder filled in from reference TRBV9 and TRBJ1-1): DSGVTQTPKHLITATGQRVTLRCSPRSGDLSVYWYQQSLDQGLQFLIQYYNGEERAKGNILERFSAQQFPDLHSELNLSSLELGDSALYFCASSVDGLGNTEAFFGQGTRLTVV.

V and J are TRBV19 and TRBJ1-2; the match to TRBD1 covers 7 bases. CDR3 length: 15 residues. The germline V gene encodes CDR1 LNHDA and CDR2 SQIVND (reference sequence). The V gene end was trimmed by 4 bases and the J gene end by 4 bases; junction bases not matched to a gene: 9. The CDR3 region is CASSTGDSSGYGYTF. The CDR3 DNA reads TGTGCCAGTAGTACCGGGGACAGTTCTGGCTATGGCTACACCTTC.